Listed below are T cell receptor beta chains from one sample, sequenced in a study of blood T cell repertoires in COVID-19. Profiled with immunoSEQ multiplex PCR; TCRdb holds only in-frame clones, not every one. The data contain 170,000 or so clones, approximately 86% of them singletons. Sequenced sample: peripheral blood. The receptors stem from a man in his forties with active or convalescent COVID-19. Each CDR3 is given with its conserved first and last residue. A D gene is named only where the DNA matches it firmly. Part of the rows lack a size; the others show once, few, many or a class for expanded clones.

clone_size: -; cdr3_length: 17; v_call: TRBV7-9; j_call: TRBJ2-1; d_call: TRBD2; cdr3_nt: TGTGCCAGCAGCTCTCCCCCCAGGACTAGCGCCTACAATGAGCAGTTCTTC; cdr3_aa: CASSSPPRTSAYNEQFF
clone_size: -; cdr3_length: 15; v_call: TRBV7-9; j_call: TRBJ2-2; d_call: -; cdr3_nt: TGTGCCAGCAGCCAGTCCGGGACACCCACCGGGGAGCTGTTTTTT; cdr3_aa: CASSQSGTPTGELFF
clone_size: -; cdr3_length: 18; v_call: TRBV21-1; j_call: TRBJ2-1; d_call: -; cdr3_nt: TGTGCCAGCAGCCTTACTCCGGGACAGGGGGGCGGGAGCAATGAGCAGTTCTTC; cdr3_aa: CASSLTPGQGGGSNEQFF
clone_size: -; cdr3_length: 14; v_call: TRBV21-1; j_call: TRBJ1-1; d_call: -; cdr3_nt: TGTGCCAGCAGCGCCCCCCGGGGGAACACTGAAGCTTTCTTT; cdr3_aa: CASSAPRGNTEAFF
clone_size: -; cdr3_length: 12; v_call: TRBV19; j_call: TRBJ2-3; d_call: -; cdr3_nt: TGTGCCAGTAGTTCTTTAGCGGATACGCAGTATTTT; cdr3_aa: CASSSLADTQYF
clone_size: -; cdr3_length: 17; v_call: TRBV7-2; j_call: TRBJ1-5; d_call: -; cdr3_nt: TGTGCCAGCAGCTTAGGCCCCCGAGGGGGAAACCTTAAGCCCCAGCATTTT; cdr3_aa: CASSLGPRGGNLKPQHF
clone_size: few; cdr3_length: 13; v_call: TRBV5-4; j_call: TRBJ2-7; d_call: -; cdr3_nt: TGTGCCAGCAGCTTGGACAACTCCTACGAGCAGTACTTC; cdr3_aa: CASSLDNSYEQYF
clone_size: -; cdr3_length: 18; v_call: TRBV11-3; j_call: TRBJ1-1; d_call: -; cdr3_nt: TGTGCCAGCAGCTTAGGTCTCTGGGACACTTCTTTGAACACTGAAGCTTTCTTT; cdr3_aa: CASSLGLWDTSLNTEAFF
clone_size: few; cdr3_length: 14; v_call: TRBV4-3; j_call: TRBJ1-3; d_call: -; cdr3_nt: TGCGCCAGCAGCCGAGCGGTCGGGGAGAACACCATATATTTT; cdr3_aa: CASSRAVGENTIYF
clone_size: -; cdr3_length: 15; v_call: TRBV30; j_call: TRBJ1-1; d_call: TRBD1; cdr3_nt: TGTGCCTGGAGTCCTCAGGGGGCGGGTCACACTGAAGCTTTCTTT; cdr3_aa: CAWSPQGAGHTEAFF
clone_size: -; cdr3_length: 14; v_call: TRBV7-9; j_call: TRBJ1-3; d_call: -; cdr3_nt: TGTGCCAGCAGCTTAGGAGGGAATGGAAACACCATATATTTT; cdr3_aa: CASSLGGNGNTIYF
clone_size: -; cdr3_length: 12; v_call: TRBV14; j_call: TRBJ2-2; d_call: -; cdr3_nt: TGTGCCAGCAGCCAGGCGGTCGGGGAGCTGTTTTTT; cdr3_aa: CASSQAVGELFF
clone_size: -; cdr3_length: 15; v_call: TRBV3-1/TRBV3-2; j_call: TRBJ1-3; d_call: -; cdr3_nt: TGTGCCAGCAGTCACAGCAGTCTAAATGGAAACACCATATATTTT; cdr3_aa: CASSHSSLNGNTIYF
clone_size: -; cdr3_length: 13; v_call: TRBV6-5; j_call: TRBJ2-1; d_call: -; cdr3_nt: TGTGCCAGCAGTTACGGGCTGGTAAACGAGCAGTTCTTC; cdr3_aa: CASSYGLVNEQFF
clone_size: -; cdr3_length: 16; v_call: TRBV11-2; j_call: TRBJ2-5; d_call: -; cdr3_nt: TGTGCCAGCAGCTTCTCCCGCGGGGCCGGAGGAAAGACCCAGTACTTC; cdr3_aa: CASSFSRGAGGKTQYF
clone_size: -; cdr3_length: 13; v_call: TRBV7-3; j_call: TRBJ1-1; d_call: TRBD1; cdr3_nt: TGTGCCAGCAGCTCTATCGGACAGGCTGAAGCTTTCTTT; cdr3_aa: CASSSIGQAEAFF
clone_size: -; cdr3_length: 16; v_call: TRBV19; j_call: TRBJ1-1; d_call: -; cdr3_nt: TGTGCCAGTAGTCCTGCCGGAGCAGGGCTGAACACTGAAGCTTTCTTT; cdr3_aa: CASSPAGAGLNTEAFF
clone_size: -; cdr3_length: 13; v_call: TRBV2; j_call: TRBJ1-3; d_call: -; cdr3_nt: TGTGCCAGCAGCACAGGGTTTGGAAACACCATATATTTT; cdr3_aa: CASSTGFGNTIYF
clone_size: -; cdr3_length: 13; v_call: TRBV7-6; j_call: TRBJ1-5; d_call: -; cdr3_nt: TGTGCCAGCAGCGACTTCGAGGGTCAGCCCCAGCATTTT; cdr3_aa: CASSDFEGQPQHF
clone_size: -; cdr3_length: 13; v_call: TRBV5-1; j_call: TRBJ2-3; d_call: -; cdr3_nt: TGCGCCAGCAGCCGGACTGCAGGAGGCACGCAGTATTTT; cdr3_aa: CASSRTAGGTQYF
clone_size: -; cdr3_length: 17; v_call: TRBV5-1; j_call: TRBJ2-3; d_call: TRBD2; cdr3_nt: TGCGCCAGCAGCTCCGCTAGCGGGGGGCCTAGCACAGATACGCAGTATTTT; cdr3_aa: CASSSASGGPSTDTQYF
clone_size: -; cdr3_length: 14; v_call: TRBV29-1; j_call: TRBJ1-6; d_call: TRBD1; cdr3_nt: TGCAGCGTGACCGGGACAGGAAGAAATTCACCCCTCCACTTT; cdr3_aa: CSVTGTGRNSPLHF